This passage covers 32 T cell receptor beta chains from one sample sequenced in a study of regulatory T cells in long-lasting Graves disease. Arm-PCR with iRepertoire HTBI primers amplified the CDR3 regions for these TCR beta libraries. TCRdb re-called the multiplex PCR reads with MiXCR, one entry per CDR3 protein. Among 350,000 to 550,000 distinct CDR3 sequences listed, about a sixth were seen once. The time point is: newly diagnosed GD, antithyroid drugs for less than 3 months. Extracted RNA from PBMCs served as the source of the TCR library. These records were also assigned to another study, of T cells in Graves' hyperthyroidism and ophthalmopathy.

The source material was peripheral blood mononuclear cells (PBMCs), sampled at new diagnosis, from a patient treated with antithyroid drugs. These TCRs come from a woman younger than 30 with Graves disease.

V is TRBV30 and J is TRBJ2-5; TRBD2 agrees at 13 bases. V shed 2 bases and J 4 bases; nucleotides not matched to a gene: 7. The CDR3 covers 16 residues. Germline CDR1 GTSNPN, CDR2 SVGIG (reference sequence). DNA of the CDR3: TGTGCCTGGAGTACCGGACTAGCGGGAGTCCGAGAGACCCAGTACTTC. The encoded protein is CAWSTGLAGVRETQYF.

This clonotype was counted a few times. The chain joins TRBV2 to TRBJ1-3; D gene unclear. The CDR3 sequence is 15 residues long. Germline V lookup: CDR1 SNHLY, CDR2 FYNNEI. V dropped 1 base and J dropped 0 bases, with 7 bases sitting between them. CDR3 nucleotides: TGTGCCAGCAGTGAAGAGGCAACCTCTGGAAACACCATATATTTT. The encoded protein is CASSEEATSGNTIYF. The variable domain in full, completed from reference TRBV2 and TRBJ1-3, reads EPEVTQTPSHQVTQMGQEVILRCVPISNHLYFYWYRQILGQKVEFLVSFYNNEISEKSEIFDDQFSVERPDGSNFTLKIRSTKLEDSAMYFCASSEEATSGNTIYFGEGSWLTVV.

This clonotype has more than one count but fewer than ten. V gene TRBV19 combines with J gene TRBJ2-6, with D tentatively TRBD1 (5 bases). Germline V gene lookup returns CDR1 LNHDA and CDR2 SQIVND (reference sequence). The V end lost 4 bases, the J end lost 0 bases, and 13 bases lay between the germline ends. The CDR3 sequence is 17 residues long. CDR3 residues: CASSTNRIRSGANVLTF. CDR3 DNA: TGTGCCAGTAGTACAAACAGGATACGCTCTGGGGCCAACGTCCTGACTTTC. The variable domain in full, with the rest retrieved from reference TRBV19 and TRBJ2-6, is DGGITQSPKYLFRKEGQNVTLSCEQNLNHDAMYWYRQDPGQGLRLIYYSQIVNDFQKGDIAEGYSVSREKKESFPLTVTSAQKNPTAFYLCASSTNRIRSGANVLTFGAGSRLTVL.

This clonotype was seen a handful of times. This sequence is one base from a far larger clone and is likely a read error. No conserved phenylalanine or tryptophan is present at the end of the CDR3, so a read error is the likely explanation. The V gene is TRBV28, the J gene TRBJ2-3; TRBD1 agrees at 9 bases. V lost 5 bases, J lost 1 base, and 7 bases stayed unmatched. Germline assignment: CDR1 MDHEN and CDR2 SYDVKM. This CDR3 has 16 residues. CDR3 residues: CASSANRDRGTDTQYS. Written as DNA, the CDR3 is TGTGCCAGCAGTGCTAACCGGGACAGGGGCACAGATACGCAGTATTCT.

About this clonotype itself: A far larger clone differs by one base, so this is likely a read error. The chain has TRBV28 and TRBJ2-4, with TRBD2 matching 12 bases. Trimming cost V 1 base and J 13 bases; bases outside gene matches: 8. CDR1 MDHEN and CDR2 SYDVKM come from the germline V gene. There are 15 residues in the CDR3. The chain's CDR3 is CASSLLTSGSNEQYF. The CDR3 nucleotides are TGTGCCAGCAGTTTATTGACTAGCGGGAGTAATGAGCAGTACTTC.

This clonotype was found many times. This chain links TRBV28 with TRBJ2-7; a possible D gene is TRBD1 (6 bases). V lost 8 bases, J lost 5 bases, and 16 bases lay in between. The germline V gene encodes CDR1 MDHEN and CDR2 SYDVKM. The CDR3 loop spans 13 amino acids. This CDR3 reads CASLARGIHEQYF. Here the CDR3 DNA reads TGTGCCAGCTTAGCCAGGGGTATTCACGAGCAGTACTTC.

There are many counts of this clonotype. The rearrangement joins TRBV27 to TRBJ2-1, with D perhaps TRBD1 (5 bases). Trimming took 2 bases from V and 4 from J, leaving 9 bases between them. The CDR3 covers 14 residues. The germline gives CDR1 MNHEY, CDR2 SMNVEV (reference sequence). The CDR3 sequence is CASSLDSPYNEQFF. In nucleotides, the CDR3 is TGTGCCAGCAGTTTAGACAGCCCTTACAATGAGCAGTTCTTC.

The chain recombines TRBV19 with TRBJ2-4; TRBD1 matches 7 bases. This CDR3 region has 16 residues. V was clipped by 3 bases and J by 0 bases; unmatched bases: 5. Germline assignment: CDR1 LNHDA and CDR2 SQIVND (reference sequence). The CDR3: CASSMLQGIAKNIQYF. The DNA for the CDR3 is TGTGCCAGTAGTATGCTACAGGGGATAGCCAAAAACATTCAGTACTTC.

This clonotype was seen more than once but under ten times. The V call is TRBV7-9, the J call TRBJ1-2; 7 positions match TRBD1. The CDR3 is made up of 12 amino acids. The V segment lost 5 bases and the J segment 7 bases; nucleotides outside the gene matches: 4. Germline-derived CDR1 and CDR2 are SEHNR and FQNEAQ (reference sequence). CDR3 amino acids: CASSTGDGGYTF. In DNA form, the CDR3 reads TGTGCCAGCAGCACAGGGGACGGTGGCTACACCTTC.

This clonotype was found a few times. The chain has TRBV18 and TRBJ1-5; the D gene is possibly TRBD1 (5 bases). The CDR3 is 14 residues long. Trimming took 3 bases from V and 4 from J, leaving 10 bases between them. Germline CDR1 reads KGHSH; CDR2 reads LQKENI. The CDR3 DNA follows: TGTGCCAGCTCACCCCTACAGGATAATCAGCCCCAGCATTTT. Its protein is CASSPLQDNQPQHF.

This clonotype was counted between two and nine times. V usage is TRBV12-3 or TRBV12-4 and J usage is TRBJ2-1; no reliable D call. CDR3 size: 11 residues. Trimming pared 1 base from V and 11 bases from J, leaving 6 bases between. The CDR3, as DNA: TGTGCCAGCAGTTTAGTAAATAAGCAGTTCTTC. It is translated as CASSLVNKQFF.

This chain connects TRBV20-1 to TRBJ2-5; a weak D match, TRBD2 (7 bases). The CDR3 covers 13 residues. The V gene's germline CDR1 is DFQATT and CDR2 SNEGSKA (reference sequence). The CDR3 loop reads CSAKGGGFETQYF. CDR3 nucleotide sequence: TGCAGCGCCAAGGGGGGGGGGTTTGAGACCCAGTACTTC.

This clonotype showed up just a few times. The chain's CDR3 is CASRLGKGGTQYF. As DNA, the CDR3 is TGTGCCAGCAGGCTAGGAAAAGGGGGGACCCAGTACTTC. The chain recombines TRBV28 with TRBJ2-5, with D maybe TRBD1 (6 bases). The CDR3 contains 13 residues. In germline, CDR1 is MDHEN, CDR2 SYDVKM. V was cut by 6 bases and J by 7 bases, with 15 bases left in between.

This clonotype came up many times. The CDR3 does not end in the conserved phenylalanine or tryptophan, so this is likely a read error. The chain is built from TRBV20-1 and TRBJ2-5; D remains ambiguous. The V end lost 1 base, the J end lost 8 bases, and 5 bases lay between the germline ends. Germline V gene sequence: CDR1 DFQATT, CDR2 SNEGSKA (reference sequence). The CDR3 is 10 amino acids. The CDR3 spells CSARAGTQYS. The CDR3 nucleotides read TGCAGTGCTAGAGCCGGCACCCAGTACTCC.

This clonotype was observed at least ten times. This chain connects TRBV3-1 to TRBJ2-7; 7 bases align to TRBD2. Per germline, CDR1 LGHDT and CDR2 YNNKEL (reference sequence). V shed 1 base, J shed 7 bases, and the junction held 10 bases outside the gene matches. The CDR3 length is 15 residues. In DNA form, the CDR3 reads TGTGCCAGCAGCCAAGGTTTGGCGGGAGTTGGGGAGCAGTACTTC. It translates to CASSQGLAGVGEQYF.

V is TRBV19 and J is TRBJ2-2; 11 nucleotides align to TRBD2. Germline lookup yields CDR1 LNHDA and CDR2 SQIVND (reference sequence). The CDR3 extends over 15 amino acids. The ends lost 3 bases at V and 6 bases at J; junction bases unmatched: 3. The CDR3 protein is CASSMASGRPGELFF. The CDR3 DNA reads as TGTGCCAGTAGTATGGCTAGCGGGAGGCCCGGGGAGCTGTTTTTT.

V gene TRBV27 combines with J gene TRBJ2-5; 13 bases are a match to TRBD2. Per the germline V gene, CDR1 is MNHEY and CDR2 is SMNVEV (reference sequence). The CDR3 loop spans 17 amino acids. The trim removed 0 bases at V and 7 bases at J, leaving 8 bases unmatched. For the CDR3, the DNA is TGTGCCAGCAGTTTATCCCGCAGACTAGCGGGAGGCTTGACCCAGTACTTC. Encoded protein: CASSLSRRLAGGLTQYF.

In the case of this clonotype: This sequence may be a read error, since a much larger clone differs from it by one base. This chain uses TRBV2 with TRBJ2-5, with D perhaps TRBD2 (6 bases). Germline CDR1 SNHLY, CDR2 FYNNEI. The CDR3 runs 13 residues. The CDR3 nucleotides are TGTACCAGCAGTGAAACGGGAGTGGAGACCCAGTACTTC. It specifies CTSSETGVETQYF.

This clonotype turned up a few times. The V and J genes are TRBV18 and TRBJ2-7; no firm D call. The CDR3 length is 13 residues. CDR1 KGHSH and CDR2 LQKENI come from the germline V gene. The ends were cut back, 5 bases at V and 1 base at J, with 9 bases in the middle. The CDR3 loop is CASSLTLSYEQYF. CDR3 coding DNA: TGTGCCAGCTCATTGACACTATCCTACGAGCAGTACTTC.

This clonotype was counted many times. The chain recombines TRBV29-1 with TRBJ2-1; 9 bases map to TRBD1. V shed 3 bases and J 6 bases; nucleotides not matched to a gene: 3. Per the germline V gene, CDR1 is SQVTM and CDR2 is ANQGSEA. CDR3 length: 13 residues. The CDR3 loop reads CSVDRTGVNEQFF. The CDR3 DNA reads TGCAGCGTTGACAGGACAGGGGTCAATGAGCAGTTCTTC.

This clonotype was detected many times. The chain couples TRBV6-2 or TRBV6-3 to TRBJ1-3, with a weak D call TRBD1 (5 bases). Trimming removed 0 bases from V and 5 bases from J, with 11 bases in between. The CDR3 is made up of 15 amino acids. The germline V gene encodes CDR1 MNHEY and CDR2 SVGEGT. CDR3 loop: CASSYSRGHRNTIYF. DNA for the CDR3: TGTGCCAGCAGTTACTCGAGAGGACATCGAAACACCATATATTTT.

This clonotype came up a few times. The genes are TRBV5-1 and TRBJ2-3, with TRBD1 as a possible D gene (5 bases). Per the germline V gene, CDR1 is SGHRS and CDR2 is YFSETQ. The ends were cut back, 2 bases at V and 6 bases at J, with 10 bases in the middle. The CDR3 totals 13 residues. CDR3 sequence (DNA): TGCGCCAGCAGCTTCGACAGTCTTGATACGCAGTATTTT. Amino acids: CASSFDSLDTQYF.

This clonotype showed up just a few times. V usage is TRBV19 and J usage is TRBJ2-1, with D perhaps matching TRBD1 (6 bases). Trimming pared 4 bases from V and 7 bases from J, leaving 17 bases between. This CDR3 region has 15 residues. Germline V gene lookup returns CDR1 LNHDA and CDR2 SQIVND (reference sequence). CDR3 protein: CASSTRQESRNEQFF. The DNA for the CDR3 is TGTGCCAGTAGTACGCGACAGGAAAGTAGAAATGAGCAGTTCTTC.

This clonotype was detected ten times or more. This chain connects TRBV5-1 to TRBJ2-4; D may be TRBD2 (5 bases). This CDR3 is 14 amino acids long. Per germline, CDR1 SGHRS and CDR2 YFSETQ. V was shortened by 4 bases and J by 1 base, with 9 bases between the two germline ends. The DNA of the CDR3 is TGCGCCAGCAGCCCCGCTAGCGCCAAAAACATTCAGTACTTC. It encodes CASSPASAKNIQYF.

The V call is TRBV6-2 or TRBV6-3, the J call TRBJ2-3; D uncertain. This CDR3 comprises 18 residues. With 6 bases removed from V and 1 base from J, the gap between germline ends came to 23 bases. Germline V gene sequence: CDR1 MNHEY, CDR2 SVGEGT. For the CDR3, the DNA is TGTGCCAGCAGACTGGCTGGAGTTACCCCTACCGGCACAGATACGCAGTATTTT. Protein product: CASRLAGVTPTGTDTQYF.

This clonotype was detected ten times or more. The chain links TRBV27 to TRBJ2-7; D is perhaps TRBD2 (6 bases). V lost 2 bases to trimming and J lost 5 bases, with 16 bases between them. The CDR3 is made up of 15 amino acids. CDR1 and CDR2 (germline): MNHEY, SMNVEV (reference sequence). Here the CDR3 DNA reads TGTGCCAGCAGTTTAGAGGGACTCCCGCCCCACGAGCAGTACTTC. It specifies CASSLEGLPPHEQYF.

This clonotype was recorded a few times. The chain joins TRBV6-1 to TRBJ2-3; TRBD1 might be the D (5 bases). The CDR3 runs 16 residues. CDR1 and CDR2 from the germline V gene are MNHNS and SASEGT. The V and J ends lost 5 bases and 0 bases respectively, with 15 bases between them. CDR3 loop: CASSLDSPHSTDTQYF. The CDR3 coding sequence is TGTGCCAGCAGTCTCGACAGTCCCCATAGCACAGATACGCAGTATTTT.

The CDR3 sequence is CASKGRSNYGYTF. CDR3 nucleotide sequence: TGTGCCAGCAAGGGCAGGAGTAACTATGGCTACACCTTC. The J gene is TRBJ1-2, the V gene TRBV6-1; D unresolved. V was cut by 7 bases and J by 1 base, with 10 bases left in between. This CDR3 comprises 13 residues. Per the germline V gene, CDR1 is MNHNS and CDR2 is SASEGT.

This sequence joins TRBV4-1 and TRBJ2-2; TRBD2 aligns across 11 bases. V was clipped by 1 base and J by 7 bases; unmatched bases: 2. This CDR3 is 15 amino acids long. Germline CDR1 MGHRA, CDR2 YSYEKL. DNA of the CDR3: TGCGCCAGCAGCCAAGGACTAGCGGGAAGCGGGGAGCTGTTTTTT. This translates into CASSQGLAGSGELFF.

This clonotype has ten or more counts. The genes are TRBV20-1 and TRBJ2-7, with 15 positions matching TRBD2. The CDR3 is 18 amino acids. The V segment lost 5 bases and the J segment 0 bases; nucleotides outside the gene matches: 11. Germline CDR1 is DFQATT and CDR2 is SNEGSKA (reference sequence). CDR3 loop: CSAGSGLAGGPSSYEQYF. In DNA form, the CDR3 reads TGCAGTGCTGGCTCGGGACTAGCGGGAGGCCCGAGCTCCTACGAGCAGTACTTC.

In its sample, this clonotype was seen a few times. Since the CDR3 does not end with the conserved phenylalanine or tryptophan, this likely comes from a read error. J is TRBJ2-1 and V is TRBV11-3, with D uncertain. Germline V gene lookup returns CDR1 SGHNT and CDR2 YENEEA. The germline V and J ends were trimmed by 0 bases and 8 bases, with 11 bases remaining between them. The CDR3 extends over 14 amino acids. In DNA form, the CDR3 reads TGTGCCAGCAGCTTAGAACCCGCAAGCCATGAGCAGTTCTCC. It specifies CASSLEPASHEQFS.

The rearrangement joins TRBV20-1 to TRBJ1-1, with 9 bases lining up with TRBD1. The V gene end was trimmed by 6 bases and the J gene end by 0 bases; junction bases not matched to a gene: 8. Germline V CDR1 and CDR2: DFQATT, SNEGSKA (reference sequence). CDR3 length: 15 residues. CDR3 sequence (DNA): TGCAGTGCGCCGGACAGGGGAGAAATGAACACTGAAGCTTTCTTT. Protein sequence: CSAPDRGEMNTEAFF.